This T cell receptor beta chain was identified in a study of blood T cell repertoires in COVID-19. Per the original methods: From reference gene primer amplification, estimates of nucleated cell counts were derived. Libraries were prepared by immunoSEQ multiplex PCR; TCRdb keeps only in-frame clonotypes and omits some of them. That table gives V, J and clone size, and the DNA gave D and trimming. The profile shows fewer than 150,000 clones, about nine tenths of them singletons. CDR1 is MNHNS and CDR2 is SASEGT in the germline V gene. The CDR3 length is 11 residues. The germline V and J ends were trimmed by 10 bases and 7 bases, with 13 bases remaining between them.

V gene TRBV6-1 combines with J gene TRBJ1-2; tentatively, D is TRBD1 (5 bases). The receptor's source is a human donor in a cohort sampled during active COVID-19. Sequencing was performed on peripheral blood. This CDR3 reads CATSGMGGYTF. The CDR3, as DNA: TGTGCCACCTCAGGGATGGGTGGCTACACCTTC.